This entry concerns a single TCR beta chain. Its antigen specificity is not known. Base qualities are missing; no much larger clone stands one base away. The sample comes from a study of cytomegalovirus exposure and HLA in healthy donors (dated by TCRdb to 2016 to 2017). About the study as a whole: An earlier analysis of around 600 of the donors reported about 290 Gb of sequence data and around 110 million unique TCR beta sequences from approximately 180 million T cells. Approximately 300 gigabases of sequencing data and approximately 92 million unique TCR sequences made up an early release that covered 500 to 650 HLA-typed donors. Of the roughly 400 genotyped donors, about 84% fell in the genetic ancestry cluster associated with self-reported Caucasian donors. The study aimed to test whether signatures of past pathogen exposure could be identified by cataloging public T cell receptors. The T cell repertoires of 666 subjects were profiled by immunosequencing and related to cytomegalovirus serostatus. Along with the roughly 670-subject first cohort, a separate validation cohort of over 90 different subjects was used. To predict cytomegalovirus infection status, the study combined high-throughput TCR immunosequencing, statistical association of individual TCRs with disease status, and machine learning. A later analysis re-analyzed previously published TCR beta repertoires from roughly 690 donors and added high-resolution HLA genotyping to study TCR occurrence patterns. Rather than using new phenotypic data, the later analysis identified candidate immune exposures from TCR beta sequences and from how often those sequences occurred across donors. An earlier analysis of 587 of the donors used high-throughput TCR beta sequencing to judge whether each TCR beta V gene segment behaved as functional or pseudogenic. Donor age, sex, ethnicity and CMV serostatus were collected together with the repertoire data. In a later genetic analysis, genome-wide SNP genotypes for about 65% of the 666 donors were used, and that subset was treated as a discovery cohort. Every discovery cohort repertoire had been produced on one sequencing platform. HLA typing covered class I and class II loci at four-digit resolution. Typing coverage differed by locus: A, B, C, DRB1 and DQB1 were typed in roughly 629-630 donors, DQA1 in 522, DPA1 in nearly 610, and DPB1 in roughly 470. Several DR-DQ haplotypes were treated as single units for association and clustering because of strong linkage in the cohort. Across some 400 genotyped donors of the cohort, an average of about 220,000 unique TCR beta nucleotide sequences per donor were sequenced, and approximately 19% of those sequences were non-productive.

The V end loses 1 base and the J end loses 2 bases, and a stretch of 11 bases separates them. Reading the germline V gene (reference sequence) gives CDR1 LNHNV and CDR2 YYDKDF. The CDR3 covers 15 residues, taking in both the cysteine and the phenylalanine. Of all the DNA, just the CDR3 is kept, 45 bases in frame from base 1. In total, around 600 healthy bone marrow donors made up the cohort. All cohort members were sampled while nominally healthy, although unrecorded immune exposures were likely present. The donor was CMV seropositive and was included in the group of almost 300 seropositive cohort members. A peripheral blood sample was provided by each donor, and peripheral blood mononuclear cells were used for TCR beta sequencing. The Qiagen DNeasy Blood Extraction Kit was used to extract genomic DNA from the blood cell samples. Broad study findings and their caveats: An earlier analysis of approximately 540 of the donors showed that most TCR beta V segments appeared in productive rearrangements either about 87% or about 30% of the time, which broadly matched IMGT annotations. A further reported finding was that TCR beta sequences accurately predicted the HLA-A and HLA-B alleles for most subjects in the first cohort. A later genetic analysis reported fewer N-insertions in productive TCRs among donors in an Asian-associated ancestry cluster than the roughly 640-donor mean. Across donors, most TCR sequences were observed very rarely, whereas some public TCRs were present in many individuals. In a later genetic analysis, a missense DCLRE1C variant was associated with V-gene and J-gene trimming of TCR beta chains, and the association was replicated in an independent cohort. In the study, 150 to 200 TCR beta chains were listed as associated with cytomegalovirus. The sequencing pipeline was judged likely to have produced a cluster of highly shared sequence variants as a technical artifact. A few of the identified cytomegalovirus-associated TCR beta chains were confirmed in vitro to be specific for cytomegalovirus antigens. HLA typing was unavailable for some donors at each locus, so association tests used only the typed subset. Roughly uniform sequencing depth across donors was assumed in presence/absence analyses, although this assumption may not hold. Because counts were too low, about 18 rarely observed V segments, including chromosome 9 orphons, were left out of the earlier analysis of over 550 of the donors. A later analysis reported that several top co-occurrence clusters appeared linked to parvovirus B19, influenza, CMV and Epstein-Barr virus. It was suggested by the authors that the approach could potentially be generalized to other disease states and immunological phenotypes. Immune exposure information for the cohort was limited to CMV serostatus. Correlated functional status among segregating V segments might reflect linkage disequilibrium, but an unknown experimental factor could not be ruled out. Specific HLA alleles were associated with some 15,000 TCR beta sequences at a false discovery rate of 0.05 in a later analysis. The classifier was reported to diagnose cytomegalovirus status with high specificity and sensitivity in both the original and validation cohorts. Most CMV-associated TCR beta chains appeared to be HLA-restricted in a later analysis, and the HLA associations seemed to be driven largely by CMV exposure. A later analysis found that TCR association rates varied across HLA loci, with DRB1 alleles showing the most associated TCRs and HLA-C alleles the fewest. In a later analysis, HLA-associated TCR beta chains showed more clonal expansion and lower generation probabilities than non-associated chains that were equally common. The cohort was sequenced for TCR beta chains only, and without alpha or paired-chain data the features that could be detected were limited. When HLA alleles, especially DR and DQ, strongly co-occurred, TCR associations were difficult to assign to individual alleles. Some IMGT-functional V segments, including TRBV6-2 and TRBV6-3, could not be distinguished by the 87-base-pair reads and were therefore excluded.

Preparation of the library involved the immunoSEQ multiplex PCR assay. For the multiplex PCR, a mixture combining 60 forward primers for TCR Vbeta segments and 13 reverse primers for TCR Jbeta segments was used. The CDR3 region of rearranged TCR beta genes was amplified from genomic DNA with a multiplex PCR assay. The Illumina HiSeq System was used to sequence the amplified TCR beta libraries as 87-base-pair reads. The authors' analysis ran thus. A later analysis counted approximately 84 million unique TCR beta chains across the 600 to 850 repertoires, and some 12 million of these chains were shared by at least two donors. Raw reads were error-corrected and collapsed into unique sequences with a nearest-neighbor algorithm that merged closely related sequences to remove PCR and sequencing errors. V, D and J gene segments were assigned by aligning CDR3 sequences to IMGT reference sequences. For a sequence to be retained, a match of at least six nucleotides to both a V gene segment and a J gene segment was required. Rearrangements were classified as productive when the CDR3 lacked stop codons and remained in frame with V and J, and all other rearrangements were classified as non-productive. CDR3 was defined by IMGT convention, running from the second conserved V-encoded cysteine to the conserved J-encoded phenylalanine. The earlier analysis of 500 to 750 of the donors excluded any sequence lacking an unambiguous match to a single V gene segment. An earlier analysis of approximately 590 of the donors called V segments functional above 56.7% productive rearrangements and segregating when the between-donor standard deviation exceeded 5%. A statistical classification framework was developed to diagnose cytomegalovirus status using the catalog of TCR beta chain sequences. In a later analysis, TCR nucleotide sequences were compared against IMGT/GENE-DB human TR gene sequences so that V and J genes could be assigned. In a later analysis, CDR3 sequences and most-parsimonious VDJ recombination scenarios were assigned using the TCRdist pipeline. In a later analysis, every TCR beta chain was defined by the combination of its CDR3 amino acid sequence and its V-gene family, and reads without a unique V-gene family were dropped. A later analysis removed 592 highly shared, low-generation-probability nucleotide sequences to deal with suspected cross-contamination and a sequencing artifact. A later analysis calculated a clonal expansion index for each public chain from normalized within-repertoire ranks of inferred template counts. In a later analysis, generation probabilities were computed using a VDJ recombination model fitted to out-of-frame rearrangements, and the results were checked against IGoR. A later analysis scored TCR-TCR, TCR-HLA and TCR-CMV co-occurrence with hypergeometric tests, applying a repertoire-size bias correction to TCR pairs. To estimate false discovery rates, a later analysis permuted the HLA or CMV assignments 20 times. In a later analysis, co-occurring TCRs were grouped using DBSCAN, and TCRdist sequence similarity was added for clustering within HLA-allele-positive subsets. Repertoires with fewer than 30,000 or more than 120,000 public chains, plus five repertoires with anomalous nucleotide sharing, were excluded from co-occurrence clustering. TCRdb carries this immuneACCESS record with in-frame sequences only. Its versions omit some clonotypes, under half of them owing to an unresolved V gene in the studies checked, with the rest unexplained. The DNA gave D and trimming, while V, J and clone size come from that table. The sample has around 150,000 clones on record, approximately 84% of them singletons. About 1.4% of the sample belongs to the ten largest clones.

Source material: PBMCs. The sequence is built from TRBV15 and TRBJ2-5; the D gene is possibly TRBD2, with 5 bases matching. The origin of this receptor is a man aged 25 to 40 in good health and CMV-seropositive. The DNA sequence is as follows: TGTGCCACCAGCAGAGTTCCCGGGGTTCAAGAGACCCAGTACTTC. Its product reads: CATSRVPGVQETQYF.